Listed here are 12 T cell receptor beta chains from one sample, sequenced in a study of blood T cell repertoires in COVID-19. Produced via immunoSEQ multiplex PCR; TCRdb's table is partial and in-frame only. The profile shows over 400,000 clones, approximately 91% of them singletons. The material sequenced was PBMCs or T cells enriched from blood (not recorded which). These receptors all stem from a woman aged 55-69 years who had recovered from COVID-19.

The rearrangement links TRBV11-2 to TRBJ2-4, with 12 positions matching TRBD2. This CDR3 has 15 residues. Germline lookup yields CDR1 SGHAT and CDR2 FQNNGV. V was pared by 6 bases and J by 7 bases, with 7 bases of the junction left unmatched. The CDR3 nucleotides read TGTGCCAGCAGGAGACTAGCGGGGGCGGGGAACATTCAGTACTTC. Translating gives CASRRLAGAGNIQYF.

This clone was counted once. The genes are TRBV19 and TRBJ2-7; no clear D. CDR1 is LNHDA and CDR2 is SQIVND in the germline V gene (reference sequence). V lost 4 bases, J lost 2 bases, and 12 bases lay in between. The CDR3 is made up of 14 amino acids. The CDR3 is CASSKPSGPYEQYF. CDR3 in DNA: TGTGCCAGTAGTAAGCCCTCGGGTCCCTACGAGCAGTACTTC.

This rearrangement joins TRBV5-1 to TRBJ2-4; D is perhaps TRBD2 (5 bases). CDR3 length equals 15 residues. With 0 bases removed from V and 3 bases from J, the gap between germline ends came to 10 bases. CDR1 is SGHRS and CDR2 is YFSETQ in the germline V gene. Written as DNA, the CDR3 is TGCGCCAGCAGCTTGGGGGAGCCTCTCAAAAACATTCAGTACTTC. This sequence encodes CASSLGEPLKNIQYF.

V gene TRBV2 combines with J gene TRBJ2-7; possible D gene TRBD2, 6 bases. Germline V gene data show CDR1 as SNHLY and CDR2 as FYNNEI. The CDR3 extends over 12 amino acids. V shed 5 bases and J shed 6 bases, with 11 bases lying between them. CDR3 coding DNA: TGTGCCAGCAGTCGGGGGACCGGCGAGCAGTACTTC. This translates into CASSRGTGEQYF. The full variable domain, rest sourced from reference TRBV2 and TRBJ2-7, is EPEVTQTPSHQVTQMGQEVILRCVPISNHLYFYWYRQILGQKVEFLVSFYNNEISEKSEIFDDQFSVERPDGSNFTLKIRSTKLEDSAMYFCASSRGTGEQYFGPGTRLTVT.

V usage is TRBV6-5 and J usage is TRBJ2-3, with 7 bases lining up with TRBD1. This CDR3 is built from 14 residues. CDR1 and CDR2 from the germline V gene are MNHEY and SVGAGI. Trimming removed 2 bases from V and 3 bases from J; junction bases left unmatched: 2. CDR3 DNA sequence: TGTGCCAGCAGTTACAACAGGGGAACAGATACGCAGTATTTT. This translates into CASSYNRGTDTQYF.

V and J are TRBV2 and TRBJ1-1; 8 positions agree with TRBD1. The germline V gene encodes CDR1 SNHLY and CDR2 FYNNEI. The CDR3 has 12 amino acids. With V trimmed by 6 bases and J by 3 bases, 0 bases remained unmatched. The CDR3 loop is CASRTGDTEAFF. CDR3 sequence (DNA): TGTGCCAGCAGGACAGGGGACACTGAAGCTTTCTTT.

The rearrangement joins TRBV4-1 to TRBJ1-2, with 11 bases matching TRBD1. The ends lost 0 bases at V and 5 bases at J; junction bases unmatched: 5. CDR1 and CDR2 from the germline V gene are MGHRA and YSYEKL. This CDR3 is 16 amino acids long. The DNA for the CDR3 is TGCGCCAGCAGCCAAGATCCGGGACAGGGGGGTTATGGCTACACCTTC. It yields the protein CASSQDPGQGGYGYTF.

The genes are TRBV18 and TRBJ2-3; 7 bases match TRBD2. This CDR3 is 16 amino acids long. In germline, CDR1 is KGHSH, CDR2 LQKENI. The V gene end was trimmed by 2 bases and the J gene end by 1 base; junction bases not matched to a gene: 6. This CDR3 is CASSPGGSTGTDTQYF. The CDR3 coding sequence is TGTGCCAGCTCACCAGGCGGGAGTACAGGCACAGATACGCAGTATTTT.

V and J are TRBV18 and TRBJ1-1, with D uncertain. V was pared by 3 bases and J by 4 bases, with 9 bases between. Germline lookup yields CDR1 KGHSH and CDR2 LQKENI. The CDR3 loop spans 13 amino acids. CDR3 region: CASSPALGTEAFF. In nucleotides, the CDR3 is TGTGCCAGCTCACCTGCGCTTGGCACTGAAGCTTTCTTT. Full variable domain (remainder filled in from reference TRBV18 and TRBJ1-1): NAGVMQNPRHLVRRRGQEARLRCSPMKGHSHVYWYRQLPEEGLKFMVYLQKENIIDESGMPKERFSAEFPKEGPSILRIQQVVRGDSAAYFCASSPALGTEAFFGQGTRLTVV.

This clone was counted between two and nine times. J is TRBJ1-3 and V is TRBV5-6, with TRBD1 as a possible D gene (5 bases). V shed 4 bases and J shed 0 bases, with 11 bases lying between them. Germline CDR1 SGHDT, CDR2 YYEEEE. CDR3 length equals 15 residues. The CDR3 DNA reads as TGTGCCAGCAGCAGGACATTACTCTCTGGAAACACCATATATTTT. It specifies CASSRTLLSGNTIYF.

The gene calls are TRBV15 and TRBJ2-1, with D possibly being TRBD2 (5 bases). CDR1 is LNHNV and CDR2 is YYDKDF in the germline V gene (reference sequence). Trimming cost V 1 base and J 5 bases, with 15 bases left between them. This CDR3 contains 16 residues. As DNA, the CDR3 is TGTGCCACCAGCAGAGTTAGGGCAGTGGGAGACAATGAGCAGTTCTTC. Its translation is CATSRVRAVGDNEQFF.

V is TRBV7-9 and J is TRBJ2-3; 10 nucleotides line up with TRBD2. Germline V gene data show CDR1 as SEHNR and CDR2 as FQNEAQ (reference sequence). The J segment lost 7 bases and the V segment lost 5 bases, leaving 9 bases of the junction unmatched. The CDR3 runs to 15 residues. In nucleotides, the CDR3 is TGTGCCAGCAGCGCTAGCGGGGGTGCTACAAATACGCAGTATTTT. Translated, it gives CASSASGGATNTQYF.